This T cell receptor beta chain derives from a study of blood T cell repertoires in COVID-19. In the study overall: Italy, Spain and the United States were the sources of the convalescent and acute COVID-19 samples. From T cells, B-cell-depleted T cells, or PBMCs came the material, which was cDNA or gDNA.

This clone was detected once. Authors' analysis steps: Estimation of nucleated cell counts was performed using reference gene primer amplification. Using immunoSEQ multiplex PCR, the repertoire was profiled, and TCRdb retains in-frame clones only, with some absent. V and J calls and clone size come straight from that table; D and trimming were deduced from the DNA. The table has tens of thousands of clones, roughly 80% seen once. Per germline, CDR1 SGHTS and CDR2 YDEGEE. This CDR3 is built from 15 residues. J was trimmed by 0 bases and V by 4 bases; bases with no gene match: 2. This chain connects TRBV5-8 to TRBJ2-7, with 12 positions matching TRBD1. Sequencing input: peripheral blood. This receptor was identified in a man aged 30 to 39 with COVID-19, enrolled during active disease. CDR3 in DNA: TGTGCCAGCAGCCGGGACAGGGGGCTCTCCTACGAGCAGTACTTC. Its translation is CASSRDRGLSYEQYF.